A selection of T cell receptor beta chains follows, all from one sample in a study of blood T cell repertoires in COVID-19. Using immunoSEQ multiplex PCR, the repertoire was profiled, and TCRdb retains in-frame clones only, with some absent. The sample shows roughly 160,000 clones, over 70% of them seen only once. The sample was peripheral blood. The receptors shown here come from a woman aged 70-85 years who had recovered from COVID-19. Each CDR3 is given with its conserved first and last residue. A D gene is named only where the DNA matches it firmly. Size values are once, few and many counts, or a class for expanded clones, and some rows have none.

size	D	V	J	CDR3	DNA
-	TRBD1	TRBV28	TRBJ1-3	CASSLPRQGASGNTIYF	TGTGCCAGCAGTTTGCCCCGACAGGGAGCCTCTGGAAACACCATATATTTT
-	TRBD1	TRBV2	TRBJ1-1	CASAPGQEEWRTEAFF	TGTGCCAGTGCACCGGGACAGGAGGAATGGCGGACTGAAGCTTTCTTT
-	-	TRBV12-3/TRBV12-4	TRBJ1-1	CASSLTGYTEAFF	TGTGCCAGCAGTTTGACGGGGTACACTGAAGCTTTCTTT
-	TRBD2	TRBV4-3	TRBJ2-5	CASSQTGLAGETQYF	TGCGCCAGCAGCCAAACAGGACTAGCGGGCGAGACCCAGTACTTC
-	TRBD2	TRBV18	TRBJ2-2	CASSSRRGAGELFF	TGTGCCAGCTCGTCCAGGCGGGGGGCCGGGGAGCTGTTTTTT
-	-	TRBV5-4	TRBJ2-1	CASSLPPLGGPHEQFF	TGTGCCAGCAGCTTGCCCCCCCTGGGGGGGCCCCATGAGCAGTTCTTC
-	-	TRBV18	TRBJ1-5	CASSQTGVSNQPQHF	TGTGCCAGCTCCCAAACGGGGGTAAGCAATCAGCCCCAGCATTTT
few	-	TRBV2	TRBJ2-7	CASSGDTTYEQYF	TGTGCCAGCAGTGGGGACACCACCTACGAGCAGTACTTC
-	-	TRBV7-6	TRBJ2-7	CASSLAGGREQYF	TGTGCCAGCAGCTTAGCCGGGGGGCGCGAGCAGTACTTC
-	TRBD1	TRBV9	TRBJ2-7	CASSARDRPYEQYF	TGTGCCAGCAGCGCCCGGGACAGACCCTACGAGCAGTACTTC
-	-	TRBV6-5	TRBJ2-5	CASMPPGVETQYF	TGTGCCAGCATGCCCCCGGGGGTGGAGACCCAGTACTTC
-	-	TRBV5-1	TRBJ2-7	CASSLGGFISYEQYF	TGCGCCAGCAGCCTTGGGGGGTTTATATCCTACGAGCAGTACTTC
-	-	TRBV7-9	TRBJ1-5	CASSTRVGQPQHF	TGTGCCAGCAGCACCAGGGTAGGTCAGCCCCAGCATTTT
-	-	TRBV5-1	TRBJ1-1	CASSLAVGAMNTEAFF	TGCGCCAGCAGCTTGGCCGTGGGGGCGATGAACACTGAAGCTTTCTTT
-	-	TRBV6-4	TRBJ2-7	CASSDGQGLEQYF	TGTGCCAGCAGTGACGGTCAGGGCCTCGAGCAGTACTTC
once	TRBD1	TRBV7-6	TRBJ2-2	CASSLGGDSLTGELFF	TGTGCCAGCAGCTTAGGTGGGGACAGCCTAACCGGGGAGCTGTTTTTT
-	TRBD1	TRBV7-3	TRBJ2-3	CASSEGTGSDTQYF	TGTGCCAGCAGCGAGGGGACAGGCAGCGATACGCAGTATTTT
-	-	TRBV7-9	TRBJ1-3	CASSPRGSGGNTIYF	TGTGCCAGCAGCCCTCGCGGGTCGGGGGGAAACACCATATATTTT
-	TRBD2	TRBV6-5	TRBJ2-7	CASSPGGFEQYF	TGTGCCAGCAGCCCCGGGGGGTTCGAGCAGTACTTC
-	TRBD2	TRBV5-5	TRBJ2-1	CASSLLPLAGEQFF	TGTGCCAGCAGCTTGCTCCCCTTAGCGGGCGAGCAGTTCTTC
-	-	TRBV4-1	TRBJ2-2	CASSRTGTQNTGELFF	TGCGCCAGCAGTCGGACCGGGACACAGAACACCGGGGAGCTGTTTTTT
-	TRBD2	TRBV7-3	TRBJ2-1	CASSLLAGAYNEQFF	TGTGCCAGCAGCCTCCTAGCGGGGGCCTACAATGAGCAGTTCTTC
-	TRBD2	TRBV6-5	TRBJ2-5	CASSRTSGRETQYF	TGTGCCAGCAGCCGGACTAGCGGGAGGGAGACCCAGTACTTC
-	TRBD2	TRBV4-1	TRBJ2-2	CASSHPRTSGGPRVSGELFF	TGCGCCAGCAGCCACCCTCGGACTAGCGGGGGGCCCCGGGTGTCCGGGGAGCTGTTTTTT
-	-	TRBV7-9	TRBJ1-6	CASSSKGGHGSPLHF	TGTGCCAGCAGCTCCAAGGGGGGGCACGGTTCACCCCTCCACTTT
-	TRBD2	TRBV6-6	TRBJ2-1	CASSYPERELEDEQFF	TGTGCCAGCAGTTACCCAGAGCGGGAGTTGGAAGATGAGCAGTTCTTC
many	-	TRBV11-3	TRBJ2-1	CASSPRGTGGNEQFF	TGTGCCAGCAGCCCCAGGGGAACGGGGGGCAATGAGCAGTTCTTC
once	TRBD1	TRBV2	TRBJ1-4	CASRGGQSREKLFF	TGTGCCAGCAGGGGGGGACAGAGCCGTGAAAAACTGTTTTTT
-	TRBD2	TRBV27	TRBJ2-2	CASMGLAGFGGELFF	TGTGCCAGCATGGGACTAGCGGGATTTGGTGGGGAGCTGTTTTTT
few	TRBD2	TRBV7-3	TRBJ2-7	CASSLRGGTSGSIGYEQYF	TGTGCCAGCAGCTTAAGAGGGGGGACTAGCGGGAGTATTGGCTACGAGCAGTACTTC
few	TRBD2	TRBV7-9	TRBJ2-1	CASSLSLAGVSNEQFF	TGTGCCAGCAGCTTATCCCTAGCGGGAGTAAGCAATGAGCAGTTCTTC
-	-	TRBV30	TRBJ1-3	CASSTTGSGNTIYF	TGTGCCTCCTCTACAACAGGCTCTGGAAACACCATATATTTT
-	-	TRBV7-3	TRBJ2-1	CASSGSGLLGSYNEQFF	TGTGCCAGCAGCGGGTCGGGACTCCTAGGTTCCTACAATGAGCAGTTCTTC
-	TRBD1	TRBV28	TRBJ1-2	CASSPGQGVGYGYTF	TGTGCCAGCAGTCCCGGACAGGGGGTTGGGTATGGCTACACCTTC
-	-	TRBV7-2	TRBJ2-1	CASSLAATASYNEQFF	TGTGCCAGCAGCTTAGCGGCGACAGCCTCCTACAATGAGCAGTTCTTC
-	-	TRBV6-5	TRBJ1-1	CAGGGRRGVNTEAFF	TGTGCCGGGGGGGGGCGACGAGGGGTGAACACTGAAGCTTTCTTT
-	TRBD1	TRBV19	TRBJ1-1	CASSTDRGQEAFF	TGTGCCAGTAGCACAGACAGGGGGCAAGAGGCTTTCTTT
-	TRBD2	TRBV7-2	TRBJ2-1	CASRPPGLAGGPSYNEQFF	TGTGCCAGCAGACCCCCGGGACTAGCGGGAGGGCCTTCCTACAATGAGCAGTTCTTC
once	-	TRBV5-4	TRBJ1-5	CASSWGPGVGQPQHF	TGTGCCAGCAGCTGGGGGCCAGGGGTAGGTCAGCCCCAGCATTTT
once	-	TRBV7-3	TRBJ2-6	CASSPDVTGVLTF	TGTGCCAGCAGCCCCGACGTAACGGGCGTCCTGACTTTC
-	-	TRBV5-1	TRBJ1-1	CASSLWGGGDTEAFF	TGCGCCAGCAGCTTGTGGGGGGGTGGTGACACTGAAGCTTTCTTT
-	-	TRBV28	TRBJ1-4	CASRIQGRKLFF	TGTGCCAGCAGGATACAGGGCAGGAAACTGTTTTTT
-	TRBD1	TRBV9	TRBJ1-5	CASSRTGGGNQPQHF	TGTGCCAGCAGCCGGACAGGGGGTGGCAATCAGCCCCAGCATTTT
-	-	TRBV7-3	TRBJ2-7	CASSPQGPPYEQYF	TGTGCCAGCAGCCCCCAGGGGCCCCCCTACGAGCAGTACTTC
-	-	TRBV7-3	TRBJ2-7	CASSSQGGGYEQYF	TGTGCCAGCAGCTCGCAGGGGGGCGGCTACGAGCAGTACTTC
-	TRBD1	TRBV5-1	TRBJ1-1	CASSTRQGSTEAFF	TGCGCCAGCAGCACCAGACAGGGGAGCACTGAAGCTTTCTTT
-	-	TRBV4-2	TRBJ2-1	CASSQGPSLPPFF	TGTGCCAGCAGCCAAGGCCCTAGCCTCCCCCCGTTCTTC
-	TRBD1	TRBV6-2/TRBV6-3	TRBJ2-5	CASSYSPGGELSWTQYF	TGTGCCAGCAGTTACTCGCCAGGGGGCGAGTTGTCGTGGACCCAGTACTTC
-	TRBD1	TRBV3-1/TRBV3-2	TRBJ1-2	CASSPGTGTLNYGYTF	TGTGCCAGCAGTCCCGGGACAGGGACCCTTAACTATGGCTACACCTTC
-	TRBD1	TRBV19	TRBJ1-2	CASSTRQGWGGYTF	TGTGCCAGTAGTACCCGACAGGGGTGGGGTGGCTACACCTTC
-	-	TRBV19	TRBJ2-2	CASSIPPRPGELFF	TGTGCCAGTAGTATCCCCCCGCGGCCCGGGGAGCTGTTTTTT
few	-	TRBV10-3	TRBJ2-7	CAIRPDWVSYEQYF	TGTGCCATCAGACCAGACTGGGTCTCCTACGAGCAGTACTTC
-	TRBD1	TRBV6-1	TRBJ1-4	CASSDGIPGQGREKLFF	TGTGCCAGCAGTGATGGGATCCCGGGACAGGGCCGTGAAAAACTGTTTTTT
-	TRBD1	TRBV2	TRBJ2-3	CASSVWTGRTDTQYF	TGTGCCAGCAGTGTATGGACAGGGCGTACAGATACGCAGTATTTT
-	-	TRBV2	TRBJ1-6	CASRGRAGGGNSPLHF	TGTGCCAGCAGGGGTCGTGCGGGCGGGGGCAATTCACCCCTCCACTTT